The clone carrying this TCR beta chain was detected once. No antigen is known for it. The CDR3 is 13 amino acids. Germline V lookup: CDR1 ENHRY, CDR2 SYGVKD. Trimming removed 10 bases from V and 1 base from J; junction bases left unmatched: 5. The bulk TCR libraries were made with methods described before and with listed TCR primers. A single record per CDR3 protein comes from TCRdb applying MiXCR to the PCR reads. The table records about 320,000 distinct CDR3 sequences, roughly a quarter of them present only once. Every naive CD8 library was made from between roughly 18,000 and 1,000,000 sorted cells with 10%, 30% or 50% RNA. This sample stems from a study of molecular identifiers for immune sequencing clone quantification. Study-wide results and limits: Clones above 20 RNA copies held over 97% of effector molecules, under 1% in naive cells. Clone sizes could be underestimated for highly expanded clones when identical TCR molecules share a barcode.

The TCR was taken from a human donor in good health. Some libraries in this study had Jurkat cell RNA spiked in. The V call is TRBV10-3, the J call TRBJ2-7, with 9 bases that match TRBD1. Sequencing was performed on naive CD8+ T cells from blood, with Jurkat cell RNA spiked in. Subset noted: FACS-sorted CD8+CD4-CCR7+CD45RA+ naive T cells. The CDR3 region is CATGTGQSYEQYF. The CDR3 DNA is TGTGCCACCGGGACAGGGCAATCCTACGAGCAGTACTTC.